The 11 T cell receptor beta chains below come from one sample, sequenced in a study of spatial heterogeneity in lung cancer. Their specific antigens are unknown. Study-wide results and caveats: One measure, the expanded intratumoral alpha and beta TCR count, tracked tumor mutation counts.

Indicated time point: sample taken at primary tumor resection. TCRdb re-derived calls from the 5' RACE reads in MiXCR, one entry per CDR3 protein. Here the sample spans about 13,000 distinct CDR3 sequences, approximately 5.5% being singletons. The sample consisted of lung tumor tissue, taken at surgery. The origin of the receptors is a male donor with early-stage non-small cell lung cancer.

This clonotype has just a few counts. In a library made to pick up alpha chains, this beta chain is a stray read with a size that means little. The chain links TRBV19 to TRBJ2-1; perhaps D is TRBD1 or TRBD2 (5 bases each). Trimming left V 2 bases short and J 3 bases short, with 26 bases between. The CDR3 consists of 20 residues. The V gene's germline CDR1 is LNHDA and CDR2 SQIVND (reference sequence). The CDR3 sequence: CASSIKPQSGSGTNYNEQFF. The DNA of the CDR3 is TGTGCCAGTAGTATAAAGCCCCAGTCAGGCTCCGGGACCAACTACAATGAGCAGTTCTTC.

There are a few counts of this clonotype. The size of this beta chain means little, since it is a stray read in a library made for alpha chains. The gene calls are TRBV20-1 and TRBJ1-2; 7 bases are a match to TRBD1. The V gene's germline CDR1 is DFQATT and CDR2 SNEGSKA (reference sequence). The CDR3 is 14 amino acids. With 6 bases clipped from V and 3 bases from J, the junction kept 10 bases outside the gene matches. The CDR3 region has the DNA TGCAGTGCCCTAGTCTCAGGGGGTGACTATGGCTACACCTTC. Protein sequence: CSALVSGGDYGYTF.

This clonotype occurred many times. The library was designed around alpha chains, so this beta chain is a stray read whose abundance carries little weight. The chain is built from TRBV7-9 and TRBJ2-5; D is undetermined. The V and J ends lost 5 bases and 0 bases respectively, with 13 bases between them. Germline CDR1 reads SEHNR; CDR2 reads FQNEAQ (reference sequence). This CDR3 contains 15 residues. DNA for the CDR3: TGTGCCAGCAGCCCACCCCGGCCAGACCAAGAGACCCAGTACTTC. Residues: CASSPPRPDQETQYF.

By proportion, this clonotype is medium-sized. For a library built for alpha chains, this beta chain is a stray read; little rests on its size. V usage is TRBV6-2 or TRBV6-3 and J usage is TRBJ1-5, with a tentative D call TRBD1 (6 bases). The ends were cut back, 7 bases at V and 2 bases at J, with 15 bases in the middle. There are 15 residues in the CDR3. Per germline, CDR1 MNHEY and CDR2 SVGEGT. The CDR3 nucleotides read TGTGCCAGCATCCCCGCAGGGGAGCGCAATCAGCCCCAGCATTTT. It is translated as CASIPAGERNQPQHF.

There are many counts of this clonotype. The library was built for alpha chains, so this beta chain is an off-target read and its size means little. V usage is TRBV10-3 and J usage is TRBJ2-7; D may match TRBD1 or TRBD2 (5 bases each). CDR3 length: 14 residues. V was shortened by 3 bases and J by 4 bases, with 13 bases between the two germline ends. Germline CDR1 reads ENHRY; CDR2 reads SYGVKD. The CDR3 DNA sequence: TGTGCCATCAGTGACTCTTCGGGGCAGTACGAGCAGTACTTC. It specifies CAISDSSGQYEQYF.

This clonotype occurred many times. A library made for alpha chains picked up this beta chain off target, so its size means little. The genes are TRBV7-2 and TRBJ1-1; D is perhaps TRBD1 (5 bases). This CDR3 has 13 amino acids. The V and J ends lost 6 bases and 1 base respectively, with 9 bases between them. The germline CDR1 and CDR2 sequences are SGHTA and FQGNSA. CDR3 region: CASRGTANTEAFF. CDR3 bases: TGTGCCAGCAGGGGGACCGCGAACACTGAAGCTTTCTTT.

At least ten counts were recorded for this clonotype. As an off-target read in a library built for alpha chains, this beta chain has a frequency of little significance. The CDR3 nucleotides are TGTGCCAGCATCCGGGGACAGGGGAATGAAAAACTGTTTTTT. Translation gives CASIRGQGNEKLFF. J is TRBJ1-4 and V is TRBV6-6; 10 bases map to TRBD1. The CDR3 extends over 14 amino acids. In germline, CDR1 is MNHNY, CDR2 SVGAGI (reference sequence). V shed 7 bases, J shed 5 bases, and the junction held 4 bases outside the gene matches.

Points on this clonotype: Little can be read into the size of this beta chain, an off-target read in a library designed for alpha chains. V gene TRBV5-1 combines with J gene TRBJ2-1; D assignment may be TRBD1 or TRBD2 (5 bases each). This CDR3 spans 15 amino acids. Germline V gives CDR1 SGHRS, CDR2 YFSETQ. With 0 bases removed from V and 9 bases from J, the gap between germline ends came to 16 bases. The CDR3 nucleotides read TGCGCCAGCAGCTTGGTGGCGGACACCCGGGGTGAGCAGTTCTTC. Translation: CASSLVADTRGEQFF.

Many counts were recorded for this clonotype. This beta chain came through as a stray read in a library set up for alpha chains, and its size says little. V usage is TRBV6-5 and J usage is TRBJ2-2, with D possibly matching TRBD2 (6 bases). The germline V gene encodes CDR1 MNHEY and CDR2 SVGAGI. This CDR3 is 14 amino acids long. V lost 5 bases, J lost 6 bases, and 13 bases lay in between. CDR3 sequence (DNA): TGTGCCAGCAGTAGGAACGCGGGGCCCGGGGAGCTGTTTTTT. Translating it yields CASSRNAGPGELFF.

This clonotype was counted ten times or more. This beta chain lies outside the target of a library built for alpha chains; its clone size means little. The CDR3, as DNA: TGTGCCAGCAGTTACTCGGGGAATGAGCAGTTCTTC. Translation gives CASSYSGNEQFF. This rearrangement joins TRBV6-2 or TRBV6-3 to TRBJ2-1; no firm D call. The germline V and J ends were trimmed by 0 bases and 7 bases, with 4 bases remaining between them. CDR3 size: 12 residues. The germline V gene encodes CDR1 MNHEY and CDR2 SVGEGT.

This clonotype was detected ten times or more. A library made for alpha chains picked up this beta chain off target, so its size means little. The chain links TRBV4-1 to TRBJ2-5; 10 nucleotides align to TRBD2. CDR1 is MGHRA, CDR2 YSYEKL, per germline. The CDR3 length is 17 residues. J lost 5 bases, V lost 0 bases, and 9 bases had no gene match. CDR3: CASSQDRGAGGRETQYF. Here the CDR3 DNA reads TGCGCCAGCAGCCAAGATAGAGGAGCGGGGGGGCGGGAGACCCAGTACTTC.